Listed here are 5 T cell receptor beta chains from one sample, sequenced in a study of T cell responses to AZD1222 COVID-19 vaccine. Assay: immunoSEQ multiplex PCR; the TCRdb copy retains only in-frame clones and omits some. The repertoire includes more than 120,000 clones, roughly 87% of them detected once, and 5% to 5.5% sits in the top ten. Sequenced material: peripheral blood, taken 28 days after the second dose of the MenACWY control vaccine. Receptors originate from an adult who received the MenACWY meningococcal vaccine as a control.

CDR3 residues: CASSSTRGNQPQHF. DNA of the CDR3: TGTGCCAGCAGCTCGACCAGGGGCAATCAGCCCCAGCATTTT. The V gene is TRBV5-6, the J gene TRBJ1-5; D is possibly TRBD1 (5 bases). Trimming pared 3 bases from V and 2 bases from J, leaving 9 bases between. The CDR3 loop spans 14 amino acids. Germline V gene lookup returns CDR1 SGHDT and CDR2 YYEEEE.

This clone was recorded a few times. The gene calls are TRBV12-3 or TRBV12-4 and TRBJ2-3, with D unclear. Trimming left V 6 bases short and J 6 bases short, with 10 bases between. The CDR3 sequence is 12 residues long. Here the CDR3 reads CASSRISDTQYF. The CDR3 DNA sequence: TGTGCCAGCAGCCGGATTTCGGATACGCAGTATTTT.

The J gene is TRBJ2-7, the V gene TRBV21-1; the DNA was not compared with TRBD2, the D call given in the table. TRBV21-1 is assigned pseudogene status. The CDR3 consists of 16 residues. CDR3 sequence: CASSKSGTSVSYEQYF. The CDR3 coding sequence is TGTGCCAGCAGCAAAAGTGGGACTAGCGTCTCCTACGAGCAGTACTTC.

The V and J genes are TRBV20-1 and TRBJ1-1, with D uncertain. Trimming removed 3 bases at V and 7 bases at J, with 12 bases between. The CDR3 contains 12 residues. Germline V gene sequence: CDR1 DFQATT, CDR2 SNEGSKA (reference sequence). In DNA form, the CDR3 reads TGCAGTGCTAGTTTTCAGGCGAGTGAAGCTTTCTTT. Residues: CSASFQASEAFF.

V is TRBV18 and J is TRBJ1-6; 7 nucleotides line up with TRBD1. With 3 bases clipped from V and 7 bases from J, the junction kept 15 bases outside the gene matches. Germline V gene lookup returns CDR1 KGHSH and CDR2 LQKENI. The CDR3 contains 18 residues. The chain's CDR3 is CASSPLALRQGDNSPLHF. CDR3 nucleotides: TGTGCCAGCTCACCGCTTGCGTTGCGACAGGGCGACAATTCACCCCTCCACTTT.